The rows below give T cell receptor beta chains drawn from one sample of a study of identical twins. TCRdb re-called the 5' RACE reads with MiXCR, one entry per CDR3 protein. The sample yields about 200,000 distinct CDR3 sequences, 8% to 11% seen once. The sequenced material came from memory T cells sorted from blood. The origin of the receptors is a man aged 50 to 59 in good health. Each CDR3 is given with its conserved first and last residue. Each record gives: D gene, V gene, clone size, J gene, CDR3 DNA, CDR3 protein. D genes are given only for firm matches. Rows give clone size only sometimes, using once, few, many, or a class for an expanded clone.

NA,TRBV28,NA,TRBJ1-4,TGTGCCAGCAGAGGGGAAAAACTGTTTTTT,CASRGEKLFF
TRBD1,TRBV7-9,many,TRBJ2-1,TGTGCCAGCAGCCCCGGACAGGGGACATACAATGAGCAGTTCTTC,CASSPGQGTYNEQFF
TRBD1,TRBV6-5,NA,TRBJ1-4,TGTGCCAGCAGTTTCACCGGGACAGGGGGCGCGTTGATAAAACTGTTTTTT,CASSFTGTGGALIKLFF
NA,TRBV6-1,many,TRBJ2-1,TGTGCCAGCAGCCGGACCGCTCACTACAATGAGCAGTTCTTC,CASSRTAHYNEQFF
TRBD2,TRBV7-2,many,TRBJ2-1,TGTGCCAGCAGAAGCGGGGGGCTTGGCAATGAGCAGTTCTTC,CASRSGGLGNEQFF
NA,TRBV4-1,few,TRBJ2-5,TGCGCCAGCAGCGACATGACAAGAGAGACCCAGTACTTC,CASSDMTRETQYF
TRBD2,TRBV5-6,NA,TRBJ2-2,TGTGCCAGCAGCCTGAACTTACTAGCGGGAGGGAGATTTAGTACCGGGGAGCTGTTTTTT,CASSLNLLAGGRFSTGELFF
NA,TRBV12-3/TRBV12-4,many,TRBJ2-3,TGTGCCAACTCTCTCGGGGGGCGTACAGATACGCAGTATTTT,CANSLGGRTDTQYF
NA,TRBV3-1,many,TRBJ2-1,TGTGCCAGCAGCCTAAGTAGCCTCCCGAGGACCTACAATGAGCAGTTCTTC,CASSLSSLPRTYNEQFF
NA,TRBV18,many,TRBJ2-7,TGTGCCAGCTCACCCGAGCAGGGGGGCTACGAGCAGTACTTC,CASSPEQGGYEQYF
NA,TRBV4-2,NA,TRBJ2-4,TGTGCCAGCAGCCAAGATAGGAGGGCAGACAAAAACATTCAGTACTTC,CASSQDRRADKNIQYF
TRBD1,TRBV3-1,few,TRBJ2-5,TGTGCCAGCAGGCACCGGGACAGGAGACGAGAGACCCAGTACTTC,CASRHRDRRRETQYF
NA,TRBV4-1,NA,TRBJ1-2,TGCGCCAGCAGCCAAGATCGGGCAGGGGATGGCTACACCTTC,CASSQDRAGDGYTF
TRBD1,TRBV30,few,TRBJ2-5,TGTGCCTGGAAGAACAGGGGATGGGAGACCCAGTACTTC,CAWKNRGWETQYF
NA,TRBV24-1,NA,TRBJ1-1,TGTGCCACCAGTGACCCTCCTTCTGCGGAAGCTTTCTTT,CATSDPPSAEAFF
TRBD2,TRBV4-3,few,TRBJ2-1,TGCGCCAGCAGCCAAGTTGCGGGAGTCGTTGAGCAGTTCTTC,CASSQVAGVVEQFF
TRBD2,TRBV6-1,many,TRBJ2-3,TGTGCCAGCAGTGACCTAGCGGGAGGTACCACAGATACGCAGTATTTT,CASSDLAGGTTDTQYF
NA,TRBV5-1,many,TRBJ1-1,TGCGCCAGCAGCTTGGCCCGGGAGGGGACTGAAGCTTTCTTT,CASSLAREGTEAFF
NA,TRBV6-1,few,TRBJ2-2,TGTGCCAGCAGTGAGGGCAGAAACACCGGGGAGCTGTTTTTT,CASSEGRNTGELFF
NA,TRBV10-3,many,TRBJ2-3,TGTGCCATCAGTGAAAACACAGATACGCAGTATTTT,CAISENTDTQYF
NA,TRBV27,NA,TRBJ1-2,TGTGCCAGCAGGAGTATACGTTTAGGTGGCTACACCTTC,CASRSIRLGGYTF
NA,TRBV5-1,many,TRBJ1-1,TGCGCCAGCAGCGATTTGGTGGGGCTGAACACTGAAGCTTTCTTT,CASSDLVGLNTEAFF
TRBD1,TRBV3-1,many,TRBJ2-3,TGTGCCAGCAGCCAATTACAGGGGCCGGATACGCAGTATTTT,CASSQLQGPDTQYF
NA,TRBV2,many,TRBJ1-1,TGTGCCAGCAGTGCAGTGACTCCGGGGGGCACTGAAGCTTTCTTT,CASSAVTPGGTEAFF
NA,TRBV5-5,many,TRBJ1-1,TGTGCCAGCAGGCCGGGGTTGGGGTCCACTGAAGCTTTCTTT,CASRPGLGSTEAFF
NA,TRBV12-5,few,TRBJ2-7,TGTGCTAGTGGTTTGGTAGGCGCCGGGCGATTGAGTGAGCAGTACTTC,CASGLVGAGRLSEQYF
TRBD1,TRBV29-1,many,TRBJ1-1,TGCAGCGTCGTCCCGGGACAGGGGACTGAAGCTTTCTTT,CSVVPGQGTEAFF
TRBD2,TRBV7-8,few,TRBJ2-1,TGTGCCAGCAGCCCACTGACTAGCGGGGGCTACAATGAGCAGTTCTTC,CASSPLTSGGYNEQFF
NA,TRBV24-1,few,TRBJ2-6,TGTGCCACCAGTGATTCGGGGGCAGGGGCCAACGTCCTGACTTTC,CATSDSGAGANVLTF
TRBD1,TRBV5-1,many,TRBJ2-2,TGCGCCAGCAGCTTGGGACAGGGGCTTAACACCGGGGAGCTGTTTTTT,CASSLGQGLNTGELFF
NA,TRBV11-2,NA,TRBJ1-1,TGTGCCAGCAGCTTAGGATTCGGGGAGTGGGCTTTCTTT,CASSLGFGEWAFF
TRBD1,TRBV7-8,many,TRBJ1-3,TGTGCCAGCAGCTTAGGTCCGGACAGGGTGTCAGGAAACACCATATATTTT,CASSLGPDRVSGNTIYF
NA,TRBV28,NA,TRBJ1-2,TGTGCCAGCAGTACAGAACACCTAACAGGAAACTATGGCTACACCTTC,CASSTEHLTGNYGYTF
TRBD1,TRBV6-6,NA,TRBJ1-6,TGTGCCAGCGCAGGGGGCCGAAATTCACCCCTCCACTTT,CASAGGRNSPLHF
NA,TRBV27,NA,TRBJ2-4,TGTGCCAGCAAAACGGGGGCAAACATTCAGTACTTC,CASKTGANIQYF
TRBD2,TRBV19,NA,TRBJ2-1,TGTGCCACCAGGATTTTGGGAGGGCCGAGCAATGAGCAGTTCTTC,CATRILGGPSNEQFF
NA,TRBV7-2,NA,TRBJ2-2,TGTGCCAGCAGCCCGCCTTGGGGGATGCGATACACCGGGGAGCTGTTTTTT,CASSPPWGMRYTGELFF
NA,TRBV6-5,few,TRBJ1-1,TGTGCCAGCAGATACGTCATGAACACTGAAGCTTTCTTT,CASRYVMNTEAFF
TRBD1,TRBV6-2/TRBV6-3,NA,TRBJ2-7,TGTGCCTGCGCCCCGGGGGACAGGATCACCTACGAGCAGTACTTC,CACAPGDRITYEQYF
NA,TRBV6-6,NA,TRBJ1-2,TGTGCCAGCAGTTCCCAATCCGTAGGGGGCTACACCTTC,CASSSQSVGGYTF
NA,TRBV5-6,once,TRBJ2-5,TGTGCCAGCAGTTATCAGGGGATCCGGGAGACCCAGTACTTC,CASSYQGIRETQYF
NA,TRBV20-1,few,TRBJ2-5,TGCAGTGCTAGAGCCGGTCTTCTTCAAGAGACCCAGTACTTC,CSARAGLLQETQYF
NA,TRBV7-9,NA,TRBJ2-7,TGTGCCAGCAGCGATAGGGGAGTCCTGGCCTACGAGCAGTACTTC,CASSDRGVLAYEQYF
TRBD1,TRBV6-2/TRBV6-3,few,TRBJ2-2,TGTGCCAGCAGTTACCGTGGGACAGGGGGCACCGGGGAGCTGTTTTTT,CASSYRGTGGTGELFF
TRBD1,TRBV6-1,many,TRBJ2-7,TGTGCCAGCGCCCGGGGACAGGGGGGTTACGAGCAGTACTTC,CASARGQGGYEQYF
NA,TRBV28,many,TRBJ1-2,TGTGCCAGCAGTTTAGGGACCTTTAACTATGGCTACACCTTC,CASSLGTFNYGYTF
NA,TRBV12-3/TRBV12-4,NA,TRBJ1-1,TGTGCCAGCAGTGATGACACAAACACTGAAGCTTTCTTT,CASSDDTNTEAFF
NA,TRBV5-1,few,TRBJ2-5,TGCGCCAGCAGCCCCTCCGCAGGGTTTGAGACCCAGTACTTC,CASSPSAGFETQYF
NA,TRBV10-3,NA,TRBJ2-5,TGTGCCATCAGTCTGGACGGGGTTCAAGAGACCCAGTACTTC,CAISLDGVQETQYF
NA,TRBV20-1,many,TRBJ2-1,TGCAGTGCTAGTGGGACCGCTCGTATGCCCAATGAGCAGTTCTTC,CSASGTARMPNEQFF
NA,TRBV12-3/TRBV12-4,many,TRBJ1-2,TGTGCCAGCAGTCAGACAACTACCTATGGCTACACCTTC,CASSQTTTYGYTF
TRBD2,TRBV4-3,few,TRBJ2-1,TGCGCCAGCAGCCGCCGGACTAGCGGGGGGGGCTCCTACAATGAGCAGTTCTTC,CASSRRTSGGGSYNEQFF
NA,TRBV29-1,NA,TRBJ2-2,TGCAGCGTTGCTTTATGGTTGGCCGGGGAGCTGTTTTTT,CSVALWLAGELFF
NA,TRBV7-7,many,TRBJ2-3,TGTGCTAGCAGATACCCGTGGGGGGCACCCACAGATACGCAGTATTTT,CASRYPWGAPTDTQYF
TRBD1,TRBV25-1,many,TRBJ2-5,TGTGCCAGCAGTGGGGACAGGGGGGAGACCCAGTACTTC,CASSGDRGETQYF